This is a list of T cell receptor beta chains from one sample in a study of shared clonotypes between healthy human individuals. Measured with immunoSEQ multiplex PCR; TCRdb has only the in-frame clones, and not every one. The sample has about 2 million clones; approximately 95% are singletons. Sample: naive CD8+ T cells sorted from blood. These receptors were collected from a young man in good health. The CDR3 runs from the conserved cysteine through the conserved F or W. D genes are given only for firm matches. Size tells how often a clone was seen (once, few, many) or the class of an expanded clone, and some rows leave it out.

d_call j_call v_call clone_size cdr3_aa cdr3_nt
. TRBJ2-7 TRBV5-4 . CASSLIGLGDREQYF TGTGCCAGCAGCTTGATAGGACTGGGAGATCGAGAGCAGTACTTC
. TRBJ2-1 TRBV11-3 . CASSLAGDNEQFF TGTGCCAGCAGCTTGGCAGGGGACAATGAGCAGTTCTTC
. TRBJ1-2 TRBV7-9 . CASSPIPTF TGTGCCAGCAGCCCTATCCCCACCTTC
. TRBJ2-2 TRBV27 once CASSSRHGGELFF TGTGCCAGCAGTTCCAGGCACGGCGGGGAGCTGTTTTTT
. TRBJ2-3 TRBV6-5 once CASSYSGSWGTDTQYF TGTGCCAGCAGTTACTCAGGGAGTTGGGGCACAGATACGCAGTATTTT
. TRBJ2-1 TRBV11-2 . CASSLAGNEQFF TGTGCCAGCAGCTTAGCCGGCAATGAGCAGTTCTTC
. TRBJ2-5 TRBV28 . CASSLAGGQETQYF TGTGCCAGCAGTTTAGCGGGGGGACAGGAGACCCAGTACTTC
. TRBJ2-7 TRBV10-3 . CAIGPDSSYEQYF TGTGCCATCGGGCCGGACAGCTCCTACGAGCAGTACTTC
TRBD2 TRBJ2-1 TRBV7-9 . CASSGLANEQFF TGTGCCAGCAGCGGACTAGCTAATGAGCAGTTCTTC
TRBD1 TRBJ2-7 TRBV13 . CASNSGTGSSYEQYF TGTGCCAGCAATTCCGGGACAGGGAGTTCCTACGAGCAGTACTTC
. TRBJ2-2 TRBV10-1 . CASSESRSNTGELFF TGCGCCAGCAGTGAGTCTCGGTCGAACACCGGGGAGCTGTTTTTT
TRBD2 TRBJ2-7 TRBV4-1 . CASSRLAINYEQYF TGCGCCAGCAGCCGACTAGCTATAAACTACGAGCAGTACTTC
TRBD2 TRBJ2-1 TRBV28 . CASSEEAGGRNEQFF TGTGCCAGCAGTGAAGAGGCGGGGGGGCGGAATGAGCAGTTCTTC
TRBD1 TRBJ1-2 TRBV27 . CASSMTGYYGYTF TGTGCCAGCAGTATGACAGGGTACTATGGCTACACCTTC
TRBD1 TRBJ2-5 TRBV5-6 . CASSFDRGTEETQYF TGTGCCAGCAGCTTCGACAGGGGGACCGAGGAGACCCAGTACTTC
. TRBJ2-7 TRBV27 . CASASAGSYEQYF TGTGCCAGCGCCTCAGCAGGTTCCTACGAGCAGTACTTC
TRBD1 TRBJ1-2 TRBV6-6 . CASSSESGTGWYDYTF TGTGCCAGCAGTTCAGAATCGGGGACAGGGTGGTATGACTACACCTTC
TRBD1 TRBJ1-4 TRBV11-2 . CASSLVGTGHEKLFF TGTGCCAGCAGCTTAGTAGGGACAGGGCATGAAAAACTGTTTTTT
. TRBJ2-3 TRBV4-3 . CASSQGGGDTQYF TGCGCCAGCAGCCAAGGAGGGGGGGATACGCAGTATTTT
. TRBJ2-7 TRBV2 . CASSASYEQYF TGTGCCAGCAGTGCAAGCTACGAGCAGTACTTC
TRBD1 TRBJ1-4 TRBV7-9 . CASSGGTGKFEKLFF TGTGCCAGCAGCGGGGGGACAGGCAAATTTGAAAAACTGTTTTTT
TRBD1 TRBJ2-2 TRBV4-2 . CASSQDRDGTGELFF TGTGCCAGCAGCCAGGACAGGGATGGCACCGGGGAGCTGTTTTTT
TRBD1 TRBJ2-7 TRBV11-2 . CASSPPPGQGPYEQYF TGTGCCAGCAGCCCGCCGCCGGGACAGGGACCATACGAGCAGTACTTC
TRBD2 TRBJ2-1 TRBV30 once CAWSYSTSGYNEQFF TGTGCCTGGAGTTACAGCACTAGCGGATACAATGAGCAGTTCTTC
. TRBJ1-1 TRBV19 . CASSIDGPQGWVSEAFF TGTGCCAGTAGTATAGACGGGCCGCAGGGTTGGGTATCTGAAGCTTTCTTT
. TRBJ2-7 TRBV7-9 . CASSPGSGYEQYF TGTGCCAGCAGCCCGGGGAGTGGATACGAGCAGTACTTC
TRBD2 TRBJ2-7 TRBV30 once CAWTAGASSYEQYF TGTGCCTGGACCGCGGGAGCTTCCTCCTACGAGCAGTACTTC
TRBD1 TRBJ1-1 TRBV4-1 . CASSQDRGGYTEAFF TGCGCCAGCAGCCAAGACCGAGGGGGCTACACTGAAGCTTTCTTT
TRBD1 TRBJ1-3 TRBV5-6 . CASSLAPTGTEYF TGTGCCAGCAGCTTGGCTCCAACGGGGACAGAATATTTT
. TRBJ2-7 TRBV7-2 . CASSSSPGTEYEQYF TGTGCCAGCAGCTCAAGTCCCGGGACTGAGTACGAGCAGTACTTC
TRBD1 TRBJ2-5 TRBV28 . CASSSGTGEETQYF TGTGCCAGCAGCTCCGGGACAGGGGAAGAGACCCAGTACTTC
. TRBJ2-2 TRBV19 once CASSIGAGLDTGELFF TGTGCCAGTAGTATAGGGGCAGGGCTAGACACCGGGGAGCTGTTTTTT
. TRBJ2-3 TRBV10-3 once CAISETPTSTDTQYF TGTGCCATCAGTGAGACTCCAACTAGCACAGATACGCAGTATTTT
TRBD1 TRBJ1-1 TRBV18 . CASSQRTGVDWEDTEAFF TGTGCCAGCTCACAAAGGACAGGGGTCGACTGGGAAGACACTGAAGCTTTCTTT
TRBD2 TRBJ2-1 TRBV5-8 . CASSPGLAGLSSYNEQFF TGTGCCAGCAGCCCGGGACTAGCGGGACTTAGCTCCTACAATGAGCAGTTCTTC
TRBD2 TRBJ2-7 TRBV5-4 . CASSRSGSRYEQYF TGTGCCAGCAGTCGTAGCGGGAGTAGGTACGAGCAGTACTTC
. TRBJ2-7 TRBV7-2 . CASSPNGDEQYF TGTGCCAGCAGCCCAAACGGGGACGAGCAGTACTTC
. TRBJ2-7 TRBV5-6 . CASSSIRDISYEQYF TGTGCCAGCAGCTCAATCCGGGACATTTCCTACGAGCAGTACTTC
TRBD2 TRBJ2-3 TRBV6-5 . CASSYGTSGTDTQYF TGTGCCAGCAGTTACGGGACTAGCGGTACAGATACGCAGTATTTT
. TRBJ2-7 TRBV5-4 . CASSRDGSYEQYF TGTGCCAGCAGCCGGGATGGCTCCTACGAGCAGTACTTC
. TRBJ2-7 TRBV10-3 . CAISPPLRDEQYF TGTGCCATCAGCCCCCCTCTTAGGGATGAGCAGTACTTC
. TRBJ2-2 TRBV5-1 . CASSDGPTGELFF TGCGCCAGCAGCGACGGACCAACCGGGGAGCTGTTTTTT
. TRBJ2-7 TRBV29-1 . CSVDSETSYEQYF TGCAGCGTTGACAGCGAGACCTCCTACGAGCAGTACTTC
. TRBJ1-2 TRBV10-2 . CASSEKVWGTAYGYTF TGCGCCAGCAGTGAGAAGGTTTGGGGGACTGCCTATGGCTACACCTTC
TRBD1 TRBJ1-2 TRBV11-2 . CASSLALGQGRVGYTF TGTGCCAGCAGCTTAGCACTCGGACAGGGTCGAGTGGGCTACACCTTC
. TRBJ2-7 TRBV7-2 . CASSLAPRDIYEQYF TGTGCCAGCAGCTTAGCCCCCCGGGACATCTACGAGCAGTACTTC
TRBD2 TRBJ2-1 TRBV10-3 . CAISESQTSGGSYNEQFF TGTGCCATCAGTGAGTCCCAGACTAGCGGGGGCTCCTACAATGAGCAGTTCTTC
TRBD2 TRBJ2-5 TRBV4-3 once CASSQAFGREGETQYF TGCGCCAGCAGCCAAGCGTTCGGCAGGGAGGGGGAGACCCAGTACTTC
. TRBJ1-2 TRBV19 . CASTHDPFINNLHGYTF TGTGCCAGTACCCATGACCCTTTCATTAACAACCTACATGGCTACACCTTC
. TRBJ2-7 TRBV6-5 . CASSYDTGSYEQYF TGTGCCAGCAGTTATGATACAGGGTCCTACGAGCAGTACTTC
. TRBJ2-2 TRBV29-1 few CSVEIVTGELFF TGCAGCGTTGAGATAGTCACCGGGGAGCTGTTTTTT
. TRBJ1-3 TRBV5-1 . CASSFNDWVSGNTIYF TGCGCCAGCAGCTTCAACGACTGGGTCTCTGGAAACACCATATATTTT
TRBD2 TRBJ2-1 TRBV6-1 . CASSALAGDSYNEQFF TGTGCCAGCAGTGCATTAGCGGGGGACTCCTACAATGAGCAGTTCTTC
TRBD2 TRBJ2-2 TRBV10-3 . CAIRDIGLVHGELFF TGTGCCATCAGAGATATAGGACTAGTTCACGGGGAGCTGTTTTTT
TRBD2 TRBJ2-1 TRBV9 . CASSDTSGGYNEQFF TGTGCCAGCAGTGACACTAGCGGGGGCTACAATGAGCAGTTCTTC
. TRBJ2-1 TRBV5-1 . CASSLLDKNRDEQFF TGCGCCAGCAGCTTGCTGGACAAAAATCGGGATGAGCAGTTCTTC
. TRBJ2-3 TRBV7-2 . CASSSRDHRELSTDTQYF TGTGCCAGCAGCTCAAGGGACCACAGGGAGCTTAGCACAGATACGCAGTATTTT